Below, 16 T cell receptor beta chains from the same sample are listed, as sequenced in a study of T cell responses to AZD1222 COVID-19 vaccine. Sequencing was performed with immunoSEQ multiplex PCR; in TCRdb, only in-frame clones are kept and a portion is missing. The data hold 84,000 or so clones, with roughly nine tenths observed a single time. The sample in question was peripheral blood, obtained on day 0 of AZD1222 vaccination. Receptors were obtained from an adult in good health.

The chain has TRBV23-1 and TRBJ2-2; weak D call: TRBD2 (7 bases). TRBV23-1 is reported as an ORF; its role is uncertain. The CDR3 runs 17 residues. Trimming took 2 bases from V and 3 from J, leaving 16 bases between them. Here the CDR3 DNA reads TGCGCCAGCAGTCAACAGGCGGGGGCCCCCGACACCGGGGAGCTGTTTTTT. The encoded protein is CASSQQAGAPDTGELFF.

The CDR3 region has the DNA TGCGCCAGCAGCTTGGTCGCGGGGTCTGGAAACACCATATATTTT. The encoded protein is CASSLVAGSGNTIYF. The J gene is TRBJ1-3, the V gene TRBV5-1; D not certain. V lost 0 bases and J lost 1, with 8 bases in between. CDR1 is SGHRS, CDR2 YFSETQ, per germline. The CDR3 spans 15 residues.

On this clone itself: Distinct nucleotide sequences in the sample also encode this CDR3. The chain is built from TRBV6-1 and TRBJ2-3; D remains ambiguous. CDR1 and CDR2 (germline): MNHNS, SASEGT. The CDR3 extends over 14 amino acids. Trimming removed 2 bases from V and 1 base from J, with 7 bases in between. CDR3 sequence (DNA): TGTGCCAGCAGTGAACGAGGAGGCACAGATACGCAGTATTTT. Translating gives CASSERGGTDTQYF.

This clone was counted a few times. CDR3 sequence reads: CASSGQGGIGYTF. The CDR3 region has the DNA TGTGCCAGCAGCGGACAGGGAGGTATCGGCTACACCTTC. The rearrangement uses TRBV5-6 and TRBJ1-2; 8 positions agree with TRBD1. The CDR3 has 13 residues. J lost 8 bases, V lost 4 bases, and 7 bases had no gene match. The V gene's germline CDR1 is SGHDT and CDR2 YYEEEE.

The V and J genes are TRBV6-5 and TRBJ2-2; 11 bases agree with TRBD1. This CDR3 comprises 13 residues. The germline gives CDR1 MNHEY, CDR2 SVGAGI. The V segment lost 10 bases and the J segment 6 bases; nucleotides outside the gene matches: 4. The CDR3 region has the DNA TGTGCCAAGGACAGGGGGCGACCCGGGGAGCTGTTTTTT. Translating gives CAKDRGRPGELFF.

This chain joins TRBV9 and TRBJ1-5; 8 bases are shared with TRBD1. V shed 1 base, J shed 5 bases, and the junction held 5 bases outside the gene matches. The CDR3 consists of 15 residues. Germline V CDR1 and CDR2: SGDLS, YYNGEE. CDR3 sequence: CASSVLGQGHQPQHF. The CDR3 DNA follows: TGTGCCAGCAGCGTATTAGGACAGGGACATCAGCCCCAGCATTTT.

This chain joins TRBV10-2 and TRBJ1-1, with 7 bases identical to TRBD1. With V trimmed by 7 bases and J by 1 base, 3 bases remained unmatched. The germline V gene has CDR1 WSHSY and CDR2 SAAADI. This CDR3 has 13 residues. The chain's CDR3 is CASKNRGNTEAFF. The CDR3 bases are TGCGCCAGCAAAAACAGGGGGAACACTGAAGCTTTCTTT.

The chain has TRBV5-1 and TRBJ2-7, with 10 bases aligning to TRBD1. The ends lost 4 bases at V and 11 bases at J; junction bases unmatched: 12. There are 14 residues in the CDR3. Looked up from germline, CDR1 is SGHRS and CDR2 is YFSETQ. In DNA form, the CDR3 reads TGCGCCAGCAGCCATGGGACAGGGGTCCGCCAAGAGTACTTC. Translating gives CASSHGTGVRQEYF.

V usage is TRBV5-8 and J usage is TRBJ2-7, with D possibly being TRBD1 (6 bases). V was trimmed by 2 bases and J by 12 bases, leaving 18 bases between them. The germline V gene has CDR1 SGHTS and CDR2 YDEGEE. This CDR3 is 13 amino acids long. CDR3 nucleotide sequence: TGTGCCAGCAGCTTAGTAACCGACAGGCGGTGGTACTTC. This translates into CASSLVTDRRWYF.

The chain employs TRBV6-5 and TRBJ2-4; no clear D gene. Germline CDR1 MNHEY, CDR2 SVGAGI. The CDR3 covers 12 residues. V was shortened by 8 bases and J by 1 base, with 6 bases between the two germline ends. The CDR3 DNA reads TGTGCCAGCCTTTTGGCCAAAAACATTCAGTACTTC. Its protein product is CASLLAKNIQYF.

The V and J genes are TRBV30 and TRBJ1-1; perhaps TRBD1 as D (6 bases). Per germline, CDR1 GTSNPN and CDR2 SVGIG (reference sequence). V lost 4 bases and J 3 bases, leaving 15 bases between the germline ends. The CDR3 has 14 amino acids. The CDR3 DNA follows: TGTGCCTGGACGCATGGGGGGGGCTACACTGAAGCTTTCTTT. Protein sequence: CAWTHGGGYTEAFF. The entire variable domain, with the rest obtained from reference TRBV30 and TRBJ1-1, is as follows: SQTIHQWPATLVQPVGSPLSLECTVEGTSNPNLYWYRQAAGRGLQLLFYSVGIGQISSEVPQNLSASRPQDRQFILSSKKLLLSDSGFYLCAWTHGGGYTEAFFGQGTRLTVV.

This clone was found once. This chain uses TRBV7-6 with TRBJ1-1, with TRBD1 matching 8 bases. CDR3 length equals 15 residues. Germline CDR1 reads SGHVS; CDR2 reads FNYEAQ. V was clipped by 6 bases and J by 2 bases; unmatched bases: 8. DNA of the CDR3: TGTGCCAGCAGGAAGCAGGGGGCTACAAACACTGAAGCTTTCTTT. It translates to CASRKQGATNTEAFF.

The chain employs TRBV5-1 and TRBJ1-3; D remains unclear. The CDR3 loop spans 15 amino acids. Trimming shortened V by 1 base and J by 0 bases, and 8 bases separated the two germline ends. Germline assignment: CDR1 SGHRS and CDR2 YFSETQ. The CDR3 DNA reads as TGCGCCAGCAGCTTGTCGGGAGACTCTGGAAACACCATATATTTT. Translated, it gives CASSLSGDSGNTIYF.

V usage is TRBV19 and J usage is TRBJ2-1; perhaps TRBD2 as D (7 bases). The CDR3 length is 15 residues. Trimming shortened V by 7 bases and J by 5 bases, and 18 bases separated the two germline ends. CDR1 and CDR2 from the germline V gene are LNHDA and SQIVND (reference sequence). The CDR3 nucleotides are TGTGCCAGTATCCCGCCGGGGGGCAGCCACAATGAGCAGTTCTTC. As protein: CASIPPGGSHNEQFF.

The chain recombines TRBV2 with TRBJ2-1, with 11 bases aligning to TRBD2. J lost 4 bases, V lost 4 bases, and 9 bases had no gene match. There are 17 residues in the CDR3. Germline V CDR1 and CDR2: SNHLY, FYNNEI. The CDR3 coding sequence is TGTGCCAGCAGTGCCGGTAGCGGGGGGGTAGGATACAATGAGCAGTTCTTC. As protein: CASSAGSGGVGYNEQFF.

The chain joins TRBV25-1 to TRBJ1-2, with D perhaps TRBD1 (6 bases). The CDR3 has 12 amino acids. Germline values: CDR1 MGHDK, CDR2 SYGVNS. V gave up 3 bases and J gave up 8 bases, with 10 bases separating them. CDR3 region: CASSDQGIGYTF. CDR3 DNA sequence: TGTGCCAGCAGTGACCAGGGGATCGGCTACACCTTC.